The TCR beta chain under discussion was sequenced for a study of T cell clonality in common variable immunodeficiency. Study outcomes and limitations: Compared with controls, CVID subjects had fewer shared TCRbeta clones. Authors noted CVID clonality's cause needs subpopulation repertoire sequencing. In common variable immunodeficiency, TCR beta chains reportedly carried fewer deletions and N-nucleotide insertions. Links between repertoire features and CVID complications were heterogeneity-limited.

This table comes from immunoSEQ multiplex PCR, and its TCRdb copy is limited to in-frame clones, with some not included. Singletons are absent from the sample, which has 51,000 or so clones. This CDR3 is built from 14 residues. Trimming pared 4 bases from V and 4 bases from J, leaving 14 bases between. The germline CDR1 and CDR2 sequences are DFQATT and SNEGSKA (reference sequence). There are many counts of this clone. Its specificity is not known. The missing CDR3 end, 3 residues past where the read stops, is filled in from the germline J gene. The sequence derives from a person between 18 and 75 years old in good health. The gene calls are TRBV20-1 and TRBJ1-3; D not resolved. Sequencing was performed on peripheral blood mononuclear cells. Partial CDR3 DNA: TGCAGTGCTACCTCAGGAGTTGCCGGAAACACC. The encoded protein is CSATSGVAGNT. The complete CDR3 sequence is CSATSGVAGNTIYF.